A single sample is the source of the 29 T cell receptor beta chains below, sequenced in a study of blood T cells in healthy people across ages. Together with a sample-barcoded 5' primer, a J-beta primer mix was included in a second PCR lasting about 7 to 11 cycles. TCRdb reprocessed the 5' RACE reads via MiXCR and lists one record per CDR3 protein. The table records around 1,700,000 distinct CDR3 sequences, 28% of them present only once. Sequenced material: blood. Receptors originate from a woman aged 30 to 39 in good health.

This chain uses TRBV20-1 with TRBJ2-1; D may be TRBD1 (6 bases). Trimming took off 0 bases at V and 11 bases at J, with 14 bases between the two ends. Germline CDR1 reads DFQATT; CDR2 reads SNEGSKA (reference sequence). The CDR3 loop spans 13 amino acids. The CDR3 coding sequence is TGCAGTGCTAGAGATCGACAGGCCAAAAAGCAGTTCTTC. Protein product: CSARDRQAKKQFF.

This clonotype has just a few counts. The rearrangement joins TRBV29-1 to TRBJ2-3; 9 bases map to TRBD2. Germline CDR1 is SQVTM and CDR2 is ANQGSEA. CDR3 length: 14 amino acids. V trimming: 5 bases; J trimming: 2 bases; junction bases outside the gene matches: 5. The CDR3 region is CSVIRLADTDTQYF. The CDR3 DNA is TGCAGCGTTATTCGACTAGCGGACACAGATACGCAGTATTTT.

A few counts support this clonotype. Being one base from a much bigger clone, this may be a read error. The V call is TRBV10-3, the J call TRBJ2-5; TRBD1 aligns across 7 bases. CDR3 length: 13 amino acids. Germline assignment: CDR1 ENHRY and CDR2 SYGVKD. The DNA for the CDR3 is TGTGCCATCACCAGGGACAGCCAAGAGTCCCAGTACTTC. It codes for CAITRDSQESQYF.

This clonotype was seen at least ten times. The chain links TRBV7-2 to TRBJ1-2; the match to TRBD1 covers 7 bases. J was trimmed by 1 base and V by 1 base; bases with no gene match: 3. The CDR3 loop spans 15 amino acids. CDR1 and CDR2 (germline): SGHTA, FQGNSA. CDR3 residues: CASSLDAGGNYGYTF. DNA for the CDR3: TGTGCCAGCAGCTTAGACGCAGGGGGTAACTATGGCTACACCTTC.

There are many counts of this clonotype. The chain carries TRBV9 and TRBJ2-1; 7 bases match TRBD1. Germline CDR1 SGDLS, CDR2 YYNGEE. V shed 0 bases and J 4 bases; nucleotides not matched to a gene: 13. This CDR3 region has 18 residues. The CDR3: CASSVGSWSGTDYNEQFF. The DNA of the CDR3 is TGTGCCAGCAGCGTAGGGTCTTGGAGTGGGACAGATTACAATGAGCAGTTCTTC.

The chain joins TRBV5-1 to TRBJ2-1; TRBD2 might be the D (6 bases). CDR1 and CDR2 (germline): SGHRS, YFSETQ. The CDR3 totals 14 residues. Between the trimmed V and J ends, which lost 3 bases and 8 bases, there was a span of 15 bases. CDR3 nucleotide sequence: TGCGCCAGCAGCTGGGGACTCAGGGAGGATGAGCAGTTCTTC. This sequence encodes CASSWGLREDEQFF.

The sample holds many counts of this clonotype. The genes are TRBV5-5 and TRBJ1-5, with 7 positions matching TRBD1. The CDR3 has 15 residues. Germline CDR1 and CDR2: SGHKS and YYEKEE (reference sequence). Trimming took 4 bases from V and 4 from J; bases not matched to a gene: 8. DNA of the CDR3: TGTGCCAGCAGCCCGACAGGGAATCGGAATCAGCCCCAGCATTTT. Translation: CASSPTGNRNQPQHF.

The chain links TRBV15 to TRBJ2-7; a possible D gene is TRBD2 (6 bases). Germline V gives CDR1 LNHNV, CDR2 YYDKDF (reference sequence). The V end lost 0 bases, the J end lost 5 bases, and 14 bases lay between the germline ends. The CDR3 totals 15 residues. The CDR3 nucleotides are TGTGCCACCAGCAGAGAGCTGGGCGGGGCCGACGAGCAGTACTTC. This translates into CATSRELGGADEQYF.

This chain connects TRBV19 to TRBJ1-5, with D perhaps TRBD1 (5 bases). This CDR3 region has 15 residues. Looked up from germline, CDR1 is LNHDA and CDR2 is SQIVND (reference sequence). V lost 5 bases, J lost 0 bases, and 11 bases lay in between. CDR3 in DNA: TGTGCCAGTAGTGCGACAGTTTATAGCAATCAGCCCCAGCATTTT. Its protein is CASSATVYSNQPQHF. Looking up the rest from reference TRBV19 and TRBJ1-5 gives the full variable domain: DGGITQSPKYLFRKEGQNVTLSCEQNLNHDAMYWYRQDPGQGLRLIYYSQIVNDFQKGDIAEGYSVSREKKESFPLTVTSAQKNPTAFYLCASSATVYSNQPQHFGDGTRLSIL.

V and J are TRBV20-1 and TRBJ2-1; 8 bases fit TRBD2. This CDR3 comprises 14 residues. Trimming cost V 5 bases and J 4 bases; bases outside gene matches: 7. CDR1 and CDR2 from the germline V gene are DFQATT and SNEGSKA (reference sequence). The CDR3 nucleotides read TGCAGTGCTGGAACGGGACTAGGTTACAATGAGCAGTTCTTC. This codes for CSAGTGLGYNEQFF.

This clonotype appeared a few times. This chain links TRBV6-4 with TRBJ2-1; no reliable D call. Trimming removed 3 bases at V and 6 bases at J, with 9 bases between. Germline V gene data show CDR1 as MRHNA and CDR2 as SNTAGT. The CDR3 loop spans 13 amino acids. The CDR3 here is CASSENRLNEQFF. CDR3 nucleotide sequence: TGTGCCAGCAGTGAAAATCGTCTCAATGAGCAGTTCTTC.

The rearrangement links TRBV5-1 to TRBJ2-1, with D unresolved. V lost 0 bases to trimming and J lost 2 bases, with 12 bases between them. In germline, CDR1 is SGHRS, CDR2 YFSETQ. The CDR3 consists of 16 residues. CDR3 in amino acids: CASSLESWGTYNEQFF. DNA for the CDR3: TGCGCCAGCAGCTTGGAGAGCTGGGGAACCTACAATGAGCAGTTCTTC. Full variable domain (missing parts from reference TRBV5-1 and TRBJ2-1): KAGVTQTPRYLIKTRGQQVTLSCSPISGHRSVSWYQQTPGQGLQFLFEYFSETQRNKGNFPGRFSGRQFSNSRSEMNVSTLELGDSALYLCASSLESWGTYNEQFFGPGTRLTVL.

This chain uses TRBV3-1 with TRBJ2-1; TRBD2 aligns across 7 bases. J was trimmed by 10 bases and V by 4 bases; bases with no gene match: 22. The length of the CDR3 is 18 residues. Looked up from germline, CDR1 is LGHDT and CDR2 is YNNKEL (reference sequence). The CDR3 DNA reads TGTGCCAGCAGCCCTCTCTCCCGGGCGGGAGTGGGAGGAAAAGAGCAGTTCTTC. This translates into CASSPLSRAGVGGKEQFF.

The chain is built from TRBV5-1 and TRBJ2-2, with 11 positions matching TRBD2. V dropped 4 bases and J dropped 7; count of bases not matched to a gene: 9. The germline CDR1 and CDR2 sequences are SGHRS and YFSETQ. There are 16 residues in the CDR3. This CDR3 is CASSRTSGSPSGELFF. DNA of the CDR3: TGCGCCAGCAGCCGTACTAGCGGGAGTCCGAGCGGGGAGCTGTTTTTT.

This clonotype has ten or more counts. The chain links TRBV5-1 to TRBJ2-1; no firm D call. V dropped 0 bases and J dropped 3 bases, with 10 bases sitting between them. Germline V lookup: CDR1 SGHRS, CDR2 YFSETQ. This CDR3 spans 15 amino acids. This chain's CDR3 is CASSLVEKLYNEQFF. The CDR3 DNA reads as TGCGCCAGCAGCTTGGTAGAAAAGCTCTACAATGAGCAGTTCTTC. The full variable domain, in which reference TRBV5-1 and TRBJ2-1 provide the parts outside the CDR3, is KAGVTQTPRYLIKTRGQQVTLSCSPISGHRSVSWYQQTPGQGLQFLFEYFSETQRNKGNFPGRFSGRQFSNSRSEMNVSTLELGDSALYLCASSLVEKLYNEQFFGPGTRLTVL.

The rearrangement uses TRBV20-1 and TRBJ1-2; D is unclear. CDR3 length: 13 amino acids. Germline V CDR1 and CDR2: DFQATT, SNEGSKA (reference sequence). Trimming took 5 bases from V and 8 from J, leaving 18 bases between them. In DNA form, the CDR3 reads TGCAGTGCTCTGAGTGGGGTGATCGGAGGCTACACCTTC. Translation: CSALSGVIGGYTF.

V and J are TRBV5-1 and TRBJ1-5; D uncertain. Germline CDR1 and CDR2: SGHRS and YFSETQ. Trimming removed 4 bases at V and 0 bases at J, with 11 bases between. This CDR3 is 15 amino acids long. DNA for the CDR3: TGCGCCAGCAGCCCACGCCCAGGTAGCAATCAGCCCCAGCATTTT. Its translation is CASSPRPGSNQPQHF.

This chain joins TRBV5-1 and TRBJ1-2; D is perhaps TRBD1 (6 bases). The CDR3 runs to 13 residues. Germline-derived CDR1 and CDR2 are SGHRS and YFSETQ. The V end was cut by 3 bases, the J end by 3 bases, with 9 bases between. The CDR3 reads CASSWDKDYGYTF. The DNA for the CDR3 is TGCGCCAGCAGCTGGGACAAAGACTATGGCTACACCTTC. The full variable domain, rest sourced from reference TRBV5-1 and TRBJ1-2, is KAGVTQTPRYLIKTRGQQVTLSCSPISGHRSVSWYQQTPGQGLQFLFEYFSETQRNKGNFPGRFSGRQFSNSRSEMNVSTLELGDSALYLCASSWDKDYGYTFGSGTRLTVV.

This clonotype was counted only a few times. V and J are TRBV7-2 and TRBJ2-7; 9 bases line up with TRBD2. The CDR3 has 13 amino acids. The germline gives CDR1 SGHTA, CDR2 FQGNSA. J lost 5 bases, V lost 6 bases, and 5 bases had no gene match. CDR3 nucleotide sequence: TGTGCCAGCAGTATAGCGGGAGCGAACGAGCAGTACTTC. As protein: CASSIAGANEQYF.

With regard to this clonotype: Given a much more abundant clone one base away, this may be a read error. The gene calls are TRBV4-1 and TRBJ2-5; D gene unclear. V was pared by 1 base and J by 11 bases, with 14 bases between. The V gene's germline CDR1 is MGHRA and CDR2 YSYEKL. The CDR3 length is 13 residues. CDR3 residues: CASSQVRIDKQYF. The DNA for the CDR3 is TGCGCCAGCAGCCAAGTCCGTATCGACAAGCAGTACTTC.

This chain uses TRBV12-3 or TRBV12-4 with TRBJ1-2; D is perhaps TRBD1 (5 bases). The CDR3 has 16 residues. The V gene lost 7 bases and the J gene lost 2 bases, with 20 bases spanning the gap. The CDR3 DNA reads as TGTGCCAGCACCTTGGGAGGGGCGCGATCCAACTATGGCTACACCTTC. It encodes CASTLGGARSNYGYTF.

The chain has TRBV24-1 and TRBJ2-1, with a possible D match to TRBD2 (5 bases). The CDR3 runs 15 residues. Germline V CDR1 and CDR2: KGHDR, SFDVKD. Trimming stripped 5 bases from V and 4 bases from J, with 14 bases between. The CDR3 here is CATSGGSSSYNEQFF. The CDR3, as DNA: TGTGCCACCAGTGGAGGGTCTAGCTCATACAATGAGCAGTTCTTC.

The sample holds a few counts of this clonotype. This chain connects TRBV4-1 to TRBJ2-7, with a weak D call TRBD2 (7 bases). The CDR3 has 16 amino acids. Germline V gives CDR1 MGHRA, CDR2 YSYEKL. The V and J ends lost 0 bases and 3 bases respectively, with 15 bases between them. The CDR3: CASSQDPKGGHYEQYF. CDR3 sequence (DNA): TGCGCCAGCAGCCAAGATCCTAAGGGGGGGCACTACGAGCAGTACTTC.

Ten or more counts support this clonotype. Germline is not matched at one junction end, which may reflect a read error. The V gene is TRBV7-9, the J gene TRBJ1-5, with D tentatively TRBD1 (5 bases). CDR3 size: 13 residues. Looked up from germline, CDR1 is SEHNR and CDR2 is FQNEAQ (reference sequence). In nucleotides, the CDR3 is TGCGCCAGCAGCTTGGAGGGGATTCAGCCCCAGCATTTT. As protein: CASSLEGIQPQHF.

This clonotype was recorded at least ten times. V and J are TRBV20-1 and TRBJ2-7; TRBD1 matches at 7 bases. The CDR3 consists of 14 residues. Trimming took 0 bases from V and 0 from J; bases not matched to a gene: 2. The germline CDR1 and CDR2 sequences are DFQATT and SNEGSKA (reference sequence). The CDR3 region is CSAREPGGSYEQYF. In nucleotides, the CDR3 is TGCAGTGCTAGAGAGCCAGGGGGCTCCTACGAGCAGTACTTC.

This clonotype has at least ten counts. This chain links TRBV10-3 with TRBJ2-5; 7 positions match TRBD1. From germline, CDR1 is ENHRY and CDR2 SYGVKD. The CDR3 extends over 14 amino acids. J was trimmed by 3 bases and V by 5 bases; bases with no gene match: 6. CDR3 amino acids: CAISFTGAEETQYF. CDR3 coding DNA: TGTGCCATCAGTTTCACAGGGGCCGAAGAGACCCAGTACTTC.

The chain employs TRBV2 and TRBJ1-4; the D gene is possibly TRBD1 (5 bases). The germline V and J ends were trimmed by 6 bases and 3 bases, with 14 bases remaining between them. CDR1 SNHLY and CDR2 FYNNEI come from the germline V gene. The CDR3 runs to 15 residues. For the CDR3, the DNA is TGTGCCAGCAGACACCAGGGTAGAGCTAATGAAAAACTGTTTTTT. As protein: CASRHQGRANEKLFF.

A few counts support this clonotype. This chain joins TRBV2 and TRBJ1-2; maybe TRBD1 (5 bases). The V gene's germline CDR1 is SNHLY and CDR2 FYNNEI. The CDR3 length is 14 residues. Trimming cost V 3 bases and J 6 bases, with 14 bases left between them. This CDR3 reads CASSEVSRGNGYTF. DNA for the CDR3: TGTGCCAGCAGTGAGGTATCAAGGGGCAATGGCTACACCTTC.

This clonotype has just a few counts. DNA for the CDR3: TGTGCCAGCAGTGAACGGCGGAGCACAGATACGCAGTATTTT. It encodes CASSERRSTDTQYF. This chain links TRBV2 with TRBJ2-3; D not resolved. The CDR3 spans 14 residues. CDR1 is SNHLY and CDR2 is FYNNEI in the germline V gene. V lost 2 bases, J lost 0 bases, and 6 bases lay in between.